This T cell receptor beta chain was observed in a study of blood T cell repertoires in COVID-19. Sequenced by immunoSEQ multiplex PCR; TCRdb stores in-frame clones only, minus some. The data hold some 230,000 clones, with 75% to 90% observed a single time. Germline CDR1 SNHLY, CDR2 FYNNEI. V lost 7 bases, J lost 6 bases, and 11 bases stayed unmatched. This CDR3 has 14 amino acids. The chain joins TRBV2 to TRBJ2-5, with 7 bases identical to TRBD1. Material for sequencing was PBMCs or T cells enriched from blood (not recorded which). This clonotype originated in a woman between 18 and 29 years old in a cohort exposed to, infected with or recovered from COVID-19 (not recorded which). The CDR3 protein is CASTVTGNIKTQYF. The CDR3 coding sequence is TGTGCCAGCACCGTGACAGGGAATATAAAGACCCAGTACTTC.